The subject of this entry is one T cell receptor beta chain. Its antigen is as yet unknown. These data belong to a study of radiation and T cells in renal cell carcinoma. Background on the study: Nephrectomy followed 15 Gy stereotactic body radiation by 4 weeks. Whole-study results and caveats: Baseline intratumoral clonotype presence is unknown without pretreatment biopsies. Top tumor clonotypes rose in blood 2 weeks post-radiation, then contracted.

Germline CDR1 is MGHRA and CDR2 is YSYEKL. V was trimmed by 5 bases and J by 7 bases, leaving 15 bases between them. The CDR3 is 13 residues long. Described time point: baseline pretreatment blood. Regarding treatment: 15 Gy SBRT to primary tumor, nephrectomy 4 weeks later. This renal cell carcinoma was of the clear cell type. The data were produced by immunoSEQ multiplex PCR, yet TCRdb's version contains in-frame clones alone and is incomplete. The sample includes 100,000 to 150,000 clones, roughly 80% of them seen just once. The sequences come from blood, collected from a patient whose treatment included radiotherapy and nephrectomy. The receptor comes from a woman aged 55-75 years with renal cell carcinoma. J is TRBJ2-7 and V is TRBV4-1; D possibly corresponds to TRBD1 (5 bases). CDR3 sequence reads: CASSEVRAGEQYF. CDR3 bases: TGCGCCAGCAGCGAAGTCAGGGCCGGGGAGCAGTACTTC.